This entry lists 22 T cell receptor beta chains sequenced from one sample in a study of shared clonotypes between healthy human individuals. The data were produced by immunoSEQ multiplex PCR, yet TCRdb's version contains in-frame clones alone and is incomplete. The sample contains 550,000 to 750,000 clones, about 90% of which appear only once. Terminally differentiated effector memory CD45RA+ cells were excluded by CCR7 positive selection of CD45RO-negative cells. The sample consisted of naive CD8+ T cells sorted from blood. These receptors originate from a young man in good health.

Notes on this clone: One end of the junction is discordant with germline, which a read error may explain. This chain links TRBV15 with TRBJ1-2; 8 bases are a match to TRBD1. This CDR3 region has 15 residues. Germline V gene sequence: CDR1 LNHNV, CDR2 YYDKDF (reference sequence). For the CDR3, the DNA is TGTGCCACCAGCAACCCGGACAGGGCTAAGTATGGCTACACCTTC. Its protein is CATSNPDRAKYGYTF.

This clone was seen more than once but under ten times. The J gene is TRBJ2-5, the V gene TRBV9; D remains ambiguous. The CDR3 has 13 amino acids. Trimming cost V 4 bases and J 0 bases, with 7 bases left between them. Germline CDR1 reads SGDLS; CDR2 reads YYNGEE. CDR3 residues: CASSSEYQETQYF. CDR3 coding DNA: TGTGCCAGCAGCTCCGAGTACCAAGAGACCCAGTACTTC.

This rearrangement joins TRBV9 to TRBJ2-3, with 7 nucleotides matching TRBD1. With 4 bases clipped from V and 0 bases from J, the junction kept 8 bases outside the gene matches. The CDR3 has 16 amino acids. Germline CDR1 is SGDLS and CDR2 is YYNGEE. Written as DNA, the CDR3 is TGTGCCAGCAGCCCCGGACAGGCGCTCAGCACAGATACGCAGTATTTT. Encoded protein: CASSPGQALSTDTQYF. The full variable domain, with the rest looked up from reference TRBV9 and TRBJ2-3, is DSGVTQTPKHLITATGQRVTLRCSPRSGDLSVYWYQQSLDQGLQFLIQYYNGEERAKGNILERFSAQQFPDLHSELNLSSLELGDSALYFCASSPGQALSTDTQYFGPGTRLTVL.

This chain uses TRBV9 with TRBJ2-3, with a weak D call TRBD1 (6 bases). The CDR3 contains 15 residues. The V end was cut by 3 bases, the J end by 4 bases, with 15 bases between. Germline V lookup: CDR1 SGDLS, CDR2 YYNGEE. CDR3 loop: CASSGEGDASDTQYF. In nucleotides, the CDR3 is TGTGCCAGCAGCGGAGAGGGGGACGCGTCAGATACGCAGTATTTT.

This chain connects TRBV19 to TRBJ1-1; 7 bases match TRBD1. The trim removed 10 bases at V and 10 bases at J, leaving 9 bases unmatched. The CDR3 totals 11 residues. Germline V gene sequence: CDR1 LNHDA, CDR2 SQIVND (reference sequence). This chain's CDR3 is CATQRGRGAFF. The CDR3 DNA follows: TGTGCCACCCAGAGGGGGCGCGGAGCTTTCTTT.

This chain connects TRBV27 to TRBJ1-4; D is undetermined. The length of the CDR3 is 14 residues. V was trimmed by 6 bases and J by 0 bases, leaving 8 bases between them. CDR1 is MNHEY, CDR2 SMNVEV, per germline (reference sequence). CDR3 nucleotide sequence: TGTGCCAGCAGGCTACTAGCAACTAATGAAAAACTGTTTTTT. This translates into CASRLLATNEKLFF.

V and J are TRBV6-6 and TRBJ2-7; tentatively, D is TRBD2 (6 bases). Per the germline V gene, CDR1 is MNHNY and CDR2 is SVGAGI (reference sequence). The CDR3 is 16 amino acids. Trimming cost V 6 bases and J 3 bases, with 21 bases left between them. CDR3 in amino acids: CASSLRTSPGDYEQYF. The CDR3 DNA reads TGTGCCAGCAGCCTCCGAACTAGCCCGGGGGACTACGAGCAGTACTTC.

The chain has TRBV5-5 and TRBJ2-3; no clear D gene. In germline, CDR1 is SGHKS, CDR2 YYEKEE (reference sequence). The CDR3 totals 14 residues. Between the trimmed V and J ends, which lost 5 bases and 4 bases, there was a span of 14 bases. The CDR3 sequence: CASSRSVVADTQYF. CDR3 sequence (DNA): TGTGCCAGCAGTCGGAGCGTGGTGGCAGATACGCAGTATTTT.

The V call is TRBV7-8, the J call TRBJ2-1, with TRBD1 as a possible D gene (6 bases). The CDR3 is made up of 18 amino acids. V was cut by 1 base and J by 0 bases, with 16 bases left in between. Germline-derived CDR1 and CDR2 are SGHVS and FQNEAQ. The CDR3 DNA sequence: TGTGCCAGCAGCTTAGTTCCGAGACAGGCGAGCTCCTACAATGAGCAGTTCTTC. Translated: CASSLVPRQASSYNEQFF.

The chain joins TRBV4-1 to TRBJ2-1, with D maybe TRBD2 (5 bases). The CDR3 is 14 amino acids. Germline loops: CDR1 MGHRA, CDR2 YSYEKL. The V end lost 0 bases, the J end lost 8 bases, and 11 bases lay between the germline ends. CDR3 amino acids: CASSQDSSPDEQFF. CDR3 bases: TGCGCCAGCAGCCAAGATTCTAGCCCAGATGAGCAGTTCTTC.

This chain connects TRBV7-9 to TRBJ2-5; 11 bases agree with TRBD1. V shed 4 bases, J shed 3 bases, and the junction held 7 bases outside the gene matches. The CDR3 totals 16 residues. The germline gives CDR1 SEHNR, CDR2 FQNEAQ (reference sequence). CDR3 in amino acids: CASSSRDRGMEETQYF. The CDR3 DNA reads TGTGCCAGCAGCTCCCGGGACAGGGGGATGGAAGAGACCCAGTACTTC. Supplemented by reference TRBV7-9 and TRBJ2-5, the full variable domain reads DTGVSQNPRHKITKRGQNVTFRCDPISEHNRLYWYRQTLGQGPEFLTYFQNEAQLEKSRLLSDRFSAERPKGSFSTLEIQRTEQGDSAMYLCASSSRDRGMEETQYFGPGTRLLVL.

The chain recombines TRBV5-1 with TRBJ2-3; TRBD1 matches at 10 bases. The CDR3 spans 15 residues. Germline trimming cut 4 bases from V and 2 bases from J; bases unmatched to any gene: 4. Germline V gene sequence: CDR1 SGHRS, CDR2 YFSETQ. The CDR3 protein is CASSTDRGITDTQYF. The CDR3 region has the DNA TGCGCCAGCAGCACGGACAGGGGGATCACAGATACGCAGTATTTT.

The chain carries TRBV4-1 and TRBJ1-4; no reliable D call. V was trimmed by 3 bases and J by 0 bases, leaving 20 bases between them. In germline, CDR1 is MGHRA, CDR2 YSYEKL. The CDR3 is 19 amino acids. Written as DNA, the CDR3 is TGCGCCAGCAGCCACCTCCTGCCCCGCGGGAAACCAACTAATGAAAAACTGTTTTTT. As protein: CASSHLLPRGKPTNEKLFF.

This sequence joins TRBV11-2 and TRBJ2-5; D gene uncertain. Germline V lookup: CDR1 SGHAT, CDR2 FQNNGV. This CDR3 has 12 residues. V gave up 4 bases and J gave up 5 bases, with 8 bases separating them. The CDR3 DNA sequence: TGTGCCAGCAGCTGGGATCGGGAGACCCAGTACTTC. Translating gives CASSWDRETQYF.

This sequence joins TRBV5-4 and TRBJ2-7; no clear D. Germline CDR1 is SGHNT and CDR2 is YYREEE (reference sequence). The CDR3 runs to 15 residues. The ends were cut back, 7 bases at V and 2 bases at J, with 19 bases in the middle. The CDR3 DNA is TGTGCCAGCCACAAACTCTTCGACGGAACCTACGAGCAGTACTTC. This encodes CASHKLFDGTYEQYF.

This rearrangement joins TRBV29-1 to TRBJ1-1, with D possibly matching TRBD1 (5 bases). The CDR3 is 13 residues long. The germline CDR1 and CDR2 sequences are SQVTM and ANQGSEA. V shed 4 bases and J shed 2 bases, with 11 bases lying between them. CDR3 in DNA: TGCAGCGTTGCCCCCGGGGGAAACACTGAAGCTTTCTTT. As protein: CSVAPGGNTEAFF.

The chain couples TRBV7-6 to TRBJ2-7; D might be TRBD1 or TRBD2, each matching 5 bases. The CDR3 has 15 amino acids. V was clipped by 2 bases and J by 3 bases, with 14 bases between them. The V gene's germline CDR1 is SGHVS and CDR2 FNYEAQ. The CDR3 region has the DNA TGTGCCAGCAGCTTATACGGGACGGAAAACTACGAGCAGTACTTC. Protein product: CASSLYGTENYEQYF.

The V gene is TRBV7-7, the J gene TRBJ2-7, with TRBD2 as a possible D gene (5 bases). Germline values: CDR1 SSHAT, CDR2 FNYEAQ (reference sequence). This CDR3 has 13 amino acids. V was clipped by 4 bases and J by 4 bases, with 11 bases between them. The CDR3 here is CASSSGLDYEQYF. CDR3 nucleotides: TGTGCCAGCAGCTCCGGACTGGATTACGAGCAGTACTTC. Supplemented by reference TRBV7-7 and TRBJ2-7, the full variable domain reads GAGVSQSPRYKVTKRGQDVTLRCDPISSHATLYWYQQALGQGPEFLTYFNYEAQPDKSGLPSDRFSAERPEGSISTLTIQRTEQRDSAMYRCASSSGLDYEQYFGPGTRLTVT.

The V call is TRBV28, the J call TRBJ2-1; 8 nucleotides line up with TRBD1. The germline gives CDR1 MDHEN, CDR2 SYDVKM. Germline trimming cut 8 bases from V and 2 bases from J; bases unmatched to any gene: 2. The CDR3 runs to 13 residues. CDR3 sequence: CASQGAAYNEQFF. CDR3 DNA sequence: TGTGCCAGCCAGGGGGCGGCCTACAATGAGCAGTTCTTC.

The genes are TRBV9 and TRBJ1-1, with TRBD1 as a possible D gene (5 bases). CDR3 size: 15 residues. CDR1 is SGDLS and CDR2 is YYNGEE in the germline V gene. Between the trimmed V and J ends, which lost 0 bases and 4 bases, there was a span of 13 bases. DNA for the CDR3: TGTGCCAGCAGCGTAGTGGGAGGGGCGGGCACTGAAGCTTTCTTT. Protein sequence: CASSVVGGAGTEAFF.

The rearrangement links TRBV5-4 to TRBJ2-5; D might be TRBD1 (5 bases). Germline loops: CDR1 SGHNT, CDR2 YYREEE (reference sequence). V was clipped by 4 bases and J by 4 bases, with 17 bases between them. CDR3 length: 15 amino acids. CDR3 residues: CASSGGGTGVETQYF. The CDR3 region has the DNA TGTGCCAGCAGCGGTGGCGGTACAGGAGTAGAGACCCAGTACTTC.

Comments on this clone: At one end, the junction sequence differs from germline, possibly due to a read error. CDR3 amino acids: CATSLGESSYNEQFF. In nucleotides, the CDR3 is TGTGCCACCAGCTTAGGGGAGAGCTCCTACAATGAGCAGTTCTTC. The V call is TRBV7-3, the J call TRBJ2-1, with D perhaps assigned TRBD1 or TRBD2 (5 bases each). This CDR3 has 15 residues. The germline V gene encodes CDR1 SGHTA and CDR2 FQGTGA.